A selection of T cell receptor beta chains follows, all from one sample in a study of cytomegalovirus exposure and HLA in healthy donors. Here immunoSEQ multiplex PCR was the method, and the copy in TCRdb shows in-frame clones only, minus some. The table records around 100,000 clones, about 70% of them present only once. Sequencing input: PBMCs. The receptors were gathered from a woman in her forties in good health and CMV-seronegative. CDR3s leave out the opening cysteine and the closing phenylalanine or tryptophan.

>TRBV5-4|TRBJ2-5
ASSIRDRGVGETQY
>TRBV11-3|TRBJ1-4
ASSPGTGGCSTNEKLF
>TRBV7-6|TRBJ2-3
ASSLGGGTTDTQY
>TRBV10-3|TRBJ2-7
AITSSSDEQY
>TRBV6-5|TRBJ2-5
ASGGGETQY
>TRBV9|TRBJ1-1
ASSLGQLNTEAF
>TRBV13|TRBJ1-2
ASSPNQGAYGYT
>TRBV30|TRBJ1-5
AWSVNGQPQH
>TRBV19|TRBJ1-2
ASSPDRSNYGYT
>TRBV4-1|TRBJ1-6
ASSQEKSSPLH
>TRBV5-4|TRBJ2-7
ASSLDYTYEQY
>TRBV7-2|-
ASSLDGNSYEQY
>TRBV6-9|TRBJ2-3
AGTSVGRGDTQY
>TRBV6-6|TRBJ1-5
ASSTIGQGDQPQH
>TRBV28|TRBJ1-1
ASSSRGRRSEEAF
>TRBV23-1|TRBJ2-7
ASTYGGPYEQY
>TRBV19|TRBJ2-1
ASSPRAYNEQF
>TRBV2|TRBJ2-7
ASSDLRAGGPYEQY
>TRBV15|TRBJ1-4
ATSRGFGTGNEKLF
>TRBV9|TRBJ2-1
ASSVVGSGSYNEQF
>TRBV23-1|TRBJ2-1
ASSQEGPQGAECDEQF
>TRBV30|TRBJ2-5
ARAGRETQY
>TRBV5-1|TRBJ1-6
ASSLGPTQGSYNSPLH
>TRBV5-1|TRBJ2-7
ASSLASGALYEQY
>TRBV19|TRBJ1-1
ASGRGTLFSNTEAF
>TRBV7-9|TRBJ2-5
SSSFPVETQY
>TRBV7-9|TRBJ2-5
ASSSPRGLGQETQY
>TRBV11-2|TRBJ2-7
ASSSVASYEQY
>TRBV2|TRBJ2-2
ASRDGTGLTGELF
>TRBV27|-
ASSLYPGTYEQY
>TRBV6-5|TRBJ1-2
ASSRQGTAYGYT
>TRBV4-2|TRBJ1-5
ASSQDPGRNQPQH
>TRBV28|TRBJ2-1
ASSFRSEQF
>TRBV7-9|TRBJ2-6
ASSPEQGAVGANVLT
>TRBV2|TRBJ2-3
ASSVNRGMDTQY
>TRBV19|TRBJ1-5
AISPRTGVYQPQH
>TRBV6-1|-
ASRKAGEVIEQY
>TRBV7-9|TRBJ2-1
ASSPLRLAGGDEQF
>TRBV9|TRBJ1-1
ASSVAAENTEAF
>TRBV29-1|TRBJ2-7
GWGAGGPNEQY
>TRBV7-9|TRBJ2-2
ASNQGQGFQGELF
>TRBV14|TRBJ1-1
ASSRGRGGFEAF
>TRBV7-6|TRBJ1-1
ASSSRVGTGLMNTEAF
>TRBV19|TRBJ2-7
ASSIYGGDYEQY
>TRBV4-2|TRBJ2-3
ASRQGLAATDTQY
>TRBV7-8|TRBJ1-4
ASTPSRTNEKLF
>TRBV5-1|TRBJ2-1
ASSLRGGLAGGRSSYNEQF
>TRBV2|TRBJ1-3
ASSELPYTIY
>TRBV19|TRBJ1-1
ASSISWTGGVDTEAF